This is a list of T cell receptor beta chains from one sample in a study of chemoradiotherapy in HPV16-positive cancers. Using immunoSEQ multiplex PCR, the repertoire was profiled, and TCRdb retains in-frame clones only, with some absent. The sample has about 13,000 clones, approximately 86% seen once. This sample comprised blood, obtained from a patient who underwent chemoradiotherapy. The source of these receptors is a human donor with HPV-associated anogenital cancer. Each CDR3 is given with its conserved first and last residue. A D gene is named only where the DNA matches it firmly. Not all rows give a size; the values are once, few, many and, for expanded clones, a class.

clone_size d_call j_call v_call cdr3_aa cdr3_nt
- TRBD1 TRBJ2-7 TRBV2 CAWDREVEQRYEQYF TGTGCTTGGGACAGGGAAGTAGAGCAACGCTACGAGCAGTACTTC
few - TRBJ2-5 TRBV10-3 CASRPNQETQYF TGTGCTTCACGTCCAAACCAAGAGACCCAGTACTTC
- - TRBJ1-2 TRBV7-9 CASSLEGYGYTF TGTGCCAGCAGCTTAGAGGGTTATGGCTACACCTTC
few - TRBJ1-6 TRBV19 CASSMKGNSPLHF TGTGCCAGTAGTATGAAGGGAAATTCACCCCTCCACTTT
- - TRBJ1-2 TRBV9 CASSPGVSSNYGYTF TGTGCCAGCAGCCCCGGGGTCTCTTCTAACTATGGCTACACCTTC
- TRBD1 TRBJ1-4 TRBV2 CASSETGTEKLFF TGTGCCAGCAGTGAGACAGGGACTGAAAAACTGTTTTTT
- - TRBJ1-5 TRBV6-6 CASSYSISQPQHF TGTGCCAGCAGTTACTCGATAAGTCAGCCCCAGCATTTT
- - TRBJ2-2 TRBV7-8 CASSLLQRVRTGELFF TGTGCCAGCAGCTTACTCCAGCGGGTTCGCACCGGGGAGCTGTTTTTT
- - TRBJ1-6 TRBV2 CASSEALFNSPLHF TGTGCCAGCAGTGAAGCGCTATTTAATTCACCCCTCCACTTT
- TRBD1 TRBJ2-1 TRBV25-1 CASGNRGNSYNEQFF TGTGCCAGCGGAAACAGGGGGAACTCCTACAATGAGCAGTTCTTC
- TRBD1 TRBJ2-1 TRBV25-1 CASSVLKGQVTDEQFF TGTGCCAGCAGTGTCCTGAAGGGACAGGTCACGGATGAGCAGTTCTTC
- - TRBJ2-3 TRBV28 CASSPLLGTQYF TGTGCCAGCAGTCCACTCCTGGGTACGCAGTATTTT
- TRBD2 TRBJ2-1 TRBV6-4 CASSDSKRGDSNEQFF TGTGCCAGCAGTGACTCTAAGCGGGGAGATAGCAATGAGCAGTTCTTC
- TRBD1 TRBJ2-2 TRBV12-5 CASGLEGTGNTGELFF TGTGCTAGTGGTTTGGAAGGGACAGGGAACACCGGGGAGCTGTTTTTT
- TRBD2 TRBJ2-1 TRBV29-1 CSASERGGRDEQFF TGCAGCGCCTCAGAGCGGGGGGGCCGCGATGAGCAGTTCTTC
- - TRBJ1-2 TRBV11-2 CASSTRTPPYGYTF TGTGCCAGCAGCACCCGGACACCGCCCTATGGCTACACCTTC
- TRBD1 TRBJ1-2 TRBV29-1 CSVERDRNYGYTF TGCAGCGTTGAACGGGACAGGAACTATGGCTACACCTTC
- - TRBJ2-6 TRBV30 CAWSSPNSGANVLTF TGTGCCTGGAGTAGTCCTAACTCTGGGGCCAACGTCCTGACTTTC
- - TRBJ1-5 TRBV30 CAWSVQGNQPQHF TGTGCCTGGAGTGTACAAGGAAATCAGCCCCAGCATTTT
- - TRBJ2-1 TRBV19 CASSIFSRDLQFF TGTGCCAGTAGTATCTTCTCAAGGGACCTGCAGTTCTTC
- - TRBJ2-1 TRBV9 CASSVGGANYNEQFF TGTGCCAGCAGCGTAGGAGGGGCCAACTACAATGAGCAGTTCTTC
- - TRBJ1-3 TRBV19 CASSINPGKTIYF TGTGCCAGTAGTATAAACCCCGGCAAGACCATATATTTT
- - TRBJ1-2 TRBV2 CASSEYFTGSDGYTF TGTGCCAGCAGTGAATATTTTACAGGGTCAGATGGCTACACCTTC
- - TRBJ1-5 TRBV25-1 CASSVQGPGQPQHF TGTGCCAGCAGTGTCCAGGGGCCGGGTCAGCCCCAGCATTTT
- - TRBJ2-2 TRBV5-6 CASSLNSGELFF TGTGCCAGCAGCTTAAATTCCGGGGAGCTGTTTTTT
few TRBD1 TRBJ1-2 TRBV18 CASSPGQGADGYTF TGTGCCAGCTCACCGGGACAGGGGGCGGATGGCTACACCTTC
few TRBD1 TRBJ1-2 TRBV30 CAATKTGNGYTF TGTGCCGCGACAAAGACAGGGAATGGCTACACCTTC
- - TRBJ1-1 TRBV15 CATSRTALNTEAFF TGTGCCACCAGCAGAACAGCTCTGAACACTGAAGCTTTCTTT
- - TRBJ1-5 TRBV5-1 CASSLEGREGQPQHF TGCGCCAGCAGCTTGGAAGGCAGGGAAGGGCAGCCCCAGCATTTT
- - TRBJ1-1 TRBV27 CASSLYGGLGTARNTEAFF TGTGCCAGCAGTTTATACGGGGGGTTAGGGACGGCGAGGAACACTGAAGCTTTCTTT
- TRBD2 TRBJ2-1 TRBV2 CATGLAEDNEQFF TGTGCCACAGGACTAGCGGAGGACAATGAGCAGTTCTTC
- TRBD1 TRBJ1-4 TRBV7-6 CAHGGTGGEKLFF TGTGCACACGGGGGGACAGGAGGGGAAAAACTGTTTTTT
- - TRBJ1-1 TRBV10-3 CAASYRERDTEAFF TGTGCCGCCTCCTACAGGGAAAGGGACACTGAAGCTTTCTTT
once - TRBJ1-6 TRBV18 CASSPRERLYNSPLHF TGTGCCAGCTCACCCAGAGAGCGGCTCTATAATTCACCCCTCCACTTT
- TRBD1 TRBJ1-2 TRBV29-1 CSVGTGGAGYTF TGCAGCGTCGGTACAGGGGGCGCTGGCTACACCTTC
- TRBD1 TRBJ1-2 TRBV7-8 CASSLSSGQGAGGYTF TGTGCCAGCAGCTTATCCTCGGGACAGGGGGCGGGTGGCTACACCTTC
- - TRBJ1-5 TRBV15 CATSTLGLSGNQPQHF TGTGCCACCAGCACGCTAGGACTGTCGGGCAATCAGCCCCAGCATTTT
once - TRBJ2-7 TRBV18 CASSPPGRSYEQYF TGTGCCAGCTCCCCACCGGGGCGCTCCTACGAGCAGTACTTC
- - TRBJ2-3 TRBV6-5 CASRQSDGNTQYF TGTGCCAGCAGACAAAGCGACGGAAACACGCAGTATTTT
once TRBD1 TRBJ1-2 TRBV7-9 CASSPSGGEVYGYTF TGTGCCAGCAGCCCTTCAGGGGGTGAGGTCTATGGCTACACCTTC
- - TRBJ2-5 TRBV18 CASSPPLGGGPEKAETQYF TGTGCCAGCTCACCTCCGCTTGGGGGGGGGCCCGAAAAAGCGGAGACCCAGTACTTC
- - TRBJ2-2 TRBV2 CASSAVGLNTGELFF TGTGCCAGCAGTGCAGTGGGTCTTAACACCGGGGAGCTGTTTTTT
- TRBD2 TRBJ2-1 TRBV6-1 CASRTSGGPINEQFF TGTGCCAGTCGGACTAGCGGGGGGCCTATCAATGAGCAGTTCTTC
- TRBD1 TRBJ1-4 TRBV5-1 CASSDGTGKELFF TGCGCCAGCAGCGACGGGACAGGGAAGGAACTGTTTTTT
- - TRBJ1-2 TRBV6-5 CASSARRTSNYGYTF TGTGCCAGCAGTGCTCGCCGGACGTCTAACTATGGCTACACCTTC
- - TRBJ2-7 TRBV9 CASRSPGTPNSEQYF TGTGCCAGCAGGTCCCCCGGGACTCCCAACAGCGAGCAGTACTTC
- - TRBJ2-5 TRBV11-2 CASSMGSRTQETQYF TGTGCCAGCAGTATGGGGTCCCGAACCCAAGAGACCCAGTACTTC
- TRBD2 TRBJ2-5 TRBV6-1 CASSVAGGLAETQYF TGTGCCAGCAGTGTAGCGGGGGGGCTAGCAGAGACCCAGTACTTC
- - TRBJ1-1 TRBV28 CASSPVTDGYAEAFF TGTGCCAGCAGTCCCGTGACGGACGGGTACGCTGAAGCTTTCTTT
once TRBD2 TRBJ2-1 TRBV7-6 CASSLGGGDYNEQFF TGTGCCAGCAGCTTAGGCGGGGGGGACTACAATGAGCAGTTCTTC
- - TRBJ2-3 TRBV2 CASSVGVIDTQYF TGTGCCAGCAGTGTGGGGGTAATAGATACGCAGTATTTT
- - TRBJ2-6 TRBV5-5 CASSLVGGSGANVLTF TGTGCCAGCAGCTTGGTCGGCGGGTCTGGGGCCAACGTCCTGACTTTC